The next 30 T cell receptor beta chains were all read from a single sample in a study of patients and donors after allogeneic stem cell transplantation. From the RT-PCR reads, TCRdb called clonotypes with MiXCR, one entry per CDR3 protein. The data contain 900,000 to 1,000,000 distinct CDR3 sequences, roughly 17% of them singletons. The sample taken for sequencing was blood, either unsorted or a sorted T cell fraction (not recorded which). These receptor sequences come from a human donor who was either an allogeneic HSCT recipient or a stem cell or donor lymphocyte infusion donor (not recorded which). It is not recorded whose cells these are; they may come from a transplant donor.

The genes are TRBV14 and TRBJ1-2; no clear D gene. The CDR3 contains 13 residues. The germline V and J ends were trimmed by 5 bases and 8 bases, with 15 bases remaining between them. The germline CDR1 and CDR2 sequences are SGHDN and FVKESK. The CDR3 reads CASSLRVRTGYTF. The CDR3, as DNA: TGTGCCAGCAGCTTGCGGGTCCGGACGGGCTACACCTTC. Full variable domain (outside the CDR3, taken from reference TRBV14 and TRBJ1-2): EAGVTQFPSHSVIEKGQTVTLRCDPISGHDNLYWYRRVMGKEIKFLLHFVKESKQDESGMPNNRFLAERTGGTYSTLKVQPAELEDSGVYFCASSLRVRTGYTFGSGTRLTVV.

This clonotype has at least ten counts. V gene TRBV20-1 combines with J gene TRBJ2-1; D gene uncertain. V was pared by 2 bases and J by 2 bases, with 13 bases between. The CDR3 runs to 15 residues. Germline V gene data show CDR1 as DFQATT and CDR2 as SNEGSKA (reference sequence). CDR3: CSARPRVATYNEQFF. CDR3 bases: TGCAGTGCTAGACCCCGAGTGGCTACCTACAATGAGCAGTTCTTC.

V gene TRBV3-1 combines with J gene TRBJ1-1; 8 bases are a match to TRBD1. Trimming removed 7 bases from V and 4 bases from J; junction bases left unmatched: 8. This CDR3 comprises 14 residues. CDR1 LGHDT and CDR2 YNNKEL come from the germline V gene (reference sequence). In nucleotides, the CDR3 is TGTGCCAGCATCGGACAGGGCTCGAGCACTGAAGCTTTCTTT. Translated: CASIGQGSSTEAFF.

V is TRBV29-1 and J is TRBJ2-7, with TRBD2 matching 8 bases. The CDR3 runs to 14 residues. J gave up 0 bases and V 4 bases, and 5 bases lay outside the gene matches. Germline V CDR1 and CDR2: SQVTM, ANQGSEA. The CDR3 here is CSVAGGPSSYEQYF. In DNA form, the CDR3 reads TGCAGCGTTGCGGGGGGGCCCAGCTCCTACGAGCAGTACTTC.

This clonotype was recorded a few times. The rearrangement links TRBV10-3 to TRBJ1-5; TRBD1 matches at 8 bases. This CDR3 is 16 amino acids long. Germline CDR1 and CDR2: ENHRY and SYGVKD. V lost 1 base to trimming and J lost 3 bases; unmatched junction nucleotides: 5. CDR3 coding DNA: TGTGCCATCAGTGAGTACGGACAGGGAATCAATCAGCCCCAGCATTTT. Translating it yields CAISEYGQGINQPQHF.

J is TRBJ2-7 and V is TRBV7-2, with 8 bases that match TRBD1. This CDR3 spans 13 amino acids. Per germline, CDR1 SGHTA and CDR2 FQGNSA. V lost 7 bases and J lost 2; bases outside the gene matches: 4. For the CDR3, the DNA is TGTGCCAGCACCAGGACAGGGCCCTACGAGCAGTACTTC. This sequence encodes CASTRTGPYEQYF.

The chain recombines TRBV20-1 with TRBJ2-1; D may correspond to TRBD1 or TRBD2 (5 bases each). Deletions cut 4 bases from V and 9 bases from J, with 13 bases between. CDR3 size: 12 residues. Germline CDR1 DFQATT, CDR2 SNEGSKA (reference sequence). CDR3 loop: CSATVGDPEQFF. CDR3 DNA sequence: TGCAGTGCTACTGTGGGGGATCCTGAGCAGTTCTTC.

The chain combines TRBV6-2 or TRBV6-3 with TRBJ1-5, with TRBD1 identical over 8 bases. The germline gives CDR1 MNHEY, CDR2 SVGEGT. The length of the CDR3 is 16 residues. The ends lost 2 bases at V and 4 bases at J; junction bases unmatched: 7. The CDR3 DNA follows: TGTGCCAGCAGTTACCAAAGGGGACAGGATAATCAGCCCCAGCATTTT. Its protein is CASSYQRGQDNQPQHF.

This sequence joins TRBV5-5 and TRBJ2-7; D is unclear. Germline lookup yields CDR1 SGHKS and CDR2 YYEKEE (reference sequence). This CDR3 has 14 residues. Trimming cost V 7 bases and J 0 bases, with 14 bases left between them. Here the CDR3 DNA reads TGTGCCAGCGCCACGACGACGGTCTCCTACGAGCAGTACTTC. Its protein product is CASATTTVSYEQYF.

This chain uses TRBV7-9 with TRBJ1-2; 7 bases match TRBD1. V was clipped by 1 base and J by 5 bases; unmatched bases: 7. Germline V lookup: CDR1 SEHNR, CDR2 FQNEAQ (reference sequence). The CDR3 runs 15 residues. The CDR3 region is CASSLDGTAIYGYTF. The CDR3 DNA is TGTGCCAGCAGCTTAGATGGGACAGCTATATATGGCTACACCTTC.

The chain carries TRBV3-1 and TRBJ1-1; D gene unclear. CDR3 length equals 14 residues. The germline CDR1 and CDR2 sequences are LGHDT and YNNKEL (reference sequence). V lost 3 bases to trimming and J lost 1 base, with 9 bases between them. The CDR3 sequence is CASSHWAGNTEAFF. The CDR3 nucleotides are TGTGCCAGCAGCCACTGGGCCGGGAACACTGAAGCTTTCTTT.

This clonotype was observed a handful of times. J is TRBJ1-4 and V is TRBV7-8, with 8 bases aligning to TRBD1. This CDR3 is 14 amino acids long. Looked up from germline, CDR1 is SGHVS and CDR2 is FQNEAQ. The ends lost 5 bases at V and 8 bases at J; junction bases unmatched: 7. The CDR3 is CASSPGQGEEKLFF. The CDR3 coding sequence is TGTGCCAGCAGCCCTGGACAGGGAGAAGAAAAACTGTTTTTT. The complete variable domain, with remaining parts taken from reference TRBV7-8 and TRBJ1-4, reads GAGVSQSPRYKVAKRGQDVALRCDPISGHVSLFWYQQALGQGPEFLTYFQNEAQLDKSGLPSDRFFAERPEGSVSTLKIQRTQQEDSAVYLCASSPGQGEEKLFFGSGTQLSVL.

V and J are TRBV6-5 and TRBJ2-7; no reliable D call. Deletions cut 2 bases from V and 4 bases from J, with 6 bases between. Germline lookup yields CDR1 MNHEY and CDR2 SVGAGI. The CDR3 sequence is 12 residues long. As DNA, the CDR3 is TGTGCCAGCAGTTACAACGGGTACGAGCAGTACTTC. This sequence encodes CASSYNGYEQYF.

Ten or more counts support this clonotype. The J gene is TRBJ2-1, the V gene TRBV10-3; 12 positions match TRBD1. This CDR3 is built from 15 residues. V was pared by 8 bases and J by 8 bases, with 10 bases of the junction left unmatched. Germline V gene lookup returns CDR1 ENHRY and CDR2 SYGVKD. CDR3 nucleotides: TGTGCCATCCAGCCGGGACAGGGGGCTGTAGATGAGCAGTTCTTC. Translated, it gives CAIQPGQGAVDEQFF.

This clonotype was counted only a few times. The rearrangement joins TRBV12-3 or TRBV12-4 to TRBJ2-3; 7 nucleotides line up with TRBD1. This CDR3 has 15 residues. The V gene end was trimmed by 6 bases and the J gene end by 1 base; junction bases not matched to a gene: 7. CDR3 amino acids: CASSQRQGGTDTQYF. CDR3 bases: TGTGCCAGCAGCCAAAGACAGGGAGGCACAGATACGCAGTATTTT.

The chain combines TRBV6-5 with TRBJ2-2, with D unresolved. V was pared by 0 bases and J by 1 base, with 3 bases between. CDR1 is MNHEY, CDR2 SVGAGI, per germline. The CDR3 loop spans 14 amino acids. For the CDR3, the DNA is TGTGCCAGCAGTTACTCTATGAACACCGGGGAGCTGTTTTTT. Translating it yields CASSYSMNTGELFF.

The CDR3 coding sequence is TGTGCCACCCGGGACAGGAGCTCCTACGAGCAGTACTTC. It is translated as CATRDRSSYEQYF. J is TRBJ2-7 and V is TRBV19; 8 bases line up with TRBD1. Trimming took 10 bases from V and 0 from J; bases not matched to a gene: 5. This CDR3 region has 13 residues. Germline V gene lookup returns CDR1 LNHDA and CDR2 SQIVND (reference sequence).

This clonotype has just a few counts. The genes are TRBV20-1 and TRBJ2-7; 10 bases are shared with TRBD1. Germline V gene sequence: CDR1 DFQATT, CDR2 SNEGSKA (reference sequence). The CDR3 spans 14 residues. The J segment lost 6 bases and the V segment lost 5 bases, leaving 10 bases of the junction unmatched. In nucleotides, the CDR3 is TGCAGTGCTGGGGGCGGGACAGGGGTTAGCGAGCAGTACTTC. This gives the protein CSAGGGTGVSEQYF.

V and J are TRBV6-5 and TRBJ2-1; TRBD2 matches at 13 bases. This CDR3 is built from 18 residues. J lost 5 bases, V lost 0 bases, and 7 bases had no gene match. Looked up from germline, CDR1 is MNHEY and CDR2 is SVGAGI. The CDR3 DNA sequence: TGTGCCAGCAGTTACTCTTTGCCACTAGCGGGGGGGAACAATGAGCAGTTCTTC. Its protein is CASSYSLPLAGGNNEQFF.

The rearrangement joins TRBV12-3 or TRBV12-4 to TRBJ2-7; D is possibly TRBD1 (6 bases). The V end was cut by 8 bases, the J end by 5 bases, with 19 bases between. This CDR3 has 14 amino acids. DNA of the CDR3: TGTGCCAGCTCCCTACAGGGAAGTCTCCACGAGCAGTACTTC. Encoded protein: CASSLQGSLHEQYF.

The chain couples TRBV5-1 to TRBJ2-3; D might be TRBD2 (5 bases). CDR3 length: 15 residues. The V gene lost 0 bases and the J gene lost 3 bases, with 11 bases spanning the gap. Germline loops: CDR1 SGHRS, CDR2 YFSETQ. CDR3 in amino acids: CASSLEEVWTDTQYF. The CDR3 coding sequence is TGCGCCAGCAGCTTGGAGGAGGTTTGGACAGATACGCAGTATTTT.

The chain's CDR3 is CSASSGQLTYEQYF. The CDR3 region has the DNA TGCAGTGCTAGTTCGGGACAGCTTACCTACGAGCAGTACTTC. The chain uses TRBV20-1 and TRBJ2-7, with 7 bases identical to TRBD1. Germline values: CDR1 DFQATT, CDR2 SNEGSKA (reference sequence). V shed 3 bases, J shed 2 bases, and the junction held 7 bases outside the gene matches. The CDR3 has 14 residues.

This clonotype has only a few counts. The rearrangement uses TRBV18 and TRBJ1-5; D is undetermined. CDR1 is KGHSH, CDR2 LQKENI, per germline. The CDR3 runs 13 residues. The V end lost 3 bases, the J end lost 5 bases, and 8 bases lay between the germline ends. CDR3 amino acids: CASSPEAHQPQHF. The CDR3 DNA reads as TGTGCCAGCTCACCGGAGGCGCATCAGCCCCAGCATTTT.

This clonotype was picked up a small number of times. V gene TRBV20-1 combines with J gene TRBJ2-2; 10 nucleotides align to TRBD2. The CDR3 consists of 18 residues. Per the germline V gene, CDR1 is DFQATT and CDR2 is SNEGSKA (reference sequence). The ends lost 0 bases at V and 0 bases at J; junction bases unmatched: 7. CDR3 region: CSAREFASGGPNTGELFF. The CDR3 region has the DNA TGCAGTGCTAGAGAGTTTGCTAGCGGGGGCCCGAACACCGGGGAGCTGTTTTTT.

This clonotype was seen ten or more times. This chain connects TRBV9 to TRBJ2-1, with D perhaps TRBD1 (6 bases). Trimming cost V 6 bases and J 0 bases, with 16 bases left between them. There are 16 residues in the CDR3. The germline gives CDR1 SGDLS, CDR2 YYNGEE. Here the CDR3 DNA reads TGTGCCAGCACCCAGGGACACACCGGCTCCTACAATGAGCAGTTCTTC. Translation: CASTQGHTGSYNEQFF.

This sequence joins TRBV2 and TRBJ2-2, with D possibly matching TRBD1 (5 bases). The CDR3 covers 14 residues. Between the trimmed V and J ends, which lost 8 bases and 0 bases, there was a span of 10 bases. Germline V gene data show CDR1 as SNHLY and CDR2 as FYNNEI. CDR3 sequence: CASQGSSNTGELFF. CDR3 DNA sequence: TGTGCCAGCCAGGGATCGTCGAACACCGGGGAGCTGTTTTTT.

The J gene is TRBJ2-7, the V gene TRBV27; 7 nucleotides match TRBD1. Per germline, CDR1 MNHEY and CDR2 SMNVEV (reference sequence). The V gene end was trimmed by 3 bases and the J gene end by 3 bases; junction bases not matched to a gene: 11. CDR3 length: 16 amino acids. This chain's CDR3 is CASSFGGEGAYYEQYF. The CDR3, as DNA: TGTGCCAGCAGTTTCGGCGGAGAGGGGGCTTACTACGAGCAGTACTTC.

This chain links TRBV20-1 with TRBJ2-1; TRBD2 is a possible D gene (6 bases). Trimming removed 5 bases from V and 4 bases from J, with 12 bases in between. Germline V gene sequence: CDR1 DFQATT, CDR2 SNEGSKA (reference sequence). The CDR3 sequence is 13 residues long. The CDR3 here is CSALGLSYNEQFF. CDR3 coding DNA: TGCAGTGCTTTGGGACTTTCTTACAATGAGCAGTTCTTC.

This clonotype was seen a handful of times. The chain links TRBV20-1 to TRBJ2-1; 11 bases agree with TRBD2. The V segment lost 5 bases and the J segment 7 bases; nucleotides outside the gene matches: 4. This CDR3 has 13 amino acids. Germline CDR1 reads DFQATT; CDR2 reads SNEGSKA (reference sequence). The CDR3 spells CSAWIAGGNEQFF. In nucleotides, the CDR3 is TGCAGTGCTTGGATAGCGGGAGGGAATGAGCAGTTCTTC.

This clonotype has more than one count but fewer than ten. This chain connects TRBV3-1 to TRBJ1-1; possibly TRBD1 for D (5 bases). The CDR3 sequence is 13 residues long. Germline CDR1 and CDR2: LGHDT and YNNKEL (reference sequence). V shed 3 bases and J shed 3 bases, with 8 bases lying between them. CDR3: CASSHEGYTEAFF. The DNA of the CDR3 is TGTGCCAGCAGCCACGAGGGGTACACTGAAGCTTTCTTT.